The 12 T cell receptor beta chains given below trace back to one sample, sequenced in a study of T cell repertoires in cytomegalovirus infection (dated by TCRdb to the late 2010s). Read against the paper, the sample's treatment or condition label means: in vitro stimulation with specific CMV peptide epitopes to enrich CMV-specific T cells. TCRdb names Illumina HiSeq 1500 as the instrument used. TCRdb reran the public reads through fastp at Q25 and MiXCR, keeping productive beta chains. Rows with one shared CDR3 protein collapse into an entry with the most common genes and DNA. The sample table records 650,000 to 900,000 distinct CDR3 sequences; 25% to 35% of these occur just once. The ten largest account for around 13% of the sample. Antigen specificity for these receptors is unknown. Source: cultured CD8+ T cells from PBMCs, taken from culture after CMV antigen stimulation. Every receptor here comes from a human donor in good health (CMV status not recorded). Some clones in this sample may be carry-over from other donors' samples.

In this sample, this clonotype turned up many times. J is TRBJ2-1 and V is TRBV5-6, with 10 bases matching TRBD1. From germline, CDR1 is SGHDT and CDR2 YYEEEE. This CDR3 is 15 amino acids long. V lost 2 bases, J lost 2 bases, and 1 base stayed unmatched. CDR3: CASSLGTGAYNEQFF. CDR3 coding DNA: TGTGCCAGCAGCTTAGGGACAGGGGCCTACAATGAGCAGTTCTTC.

The V call is TRBV10-3, the J call TRBJ2-7; TRBD1 aligns across 7 bases. The CDR3 spans 15 residues. From germline, CDR1 is ENHRY and CDR2 SYGVKD. The junction had 14 bases not matched to a gene; V was cut back by 7 bases and J by 5 bases. The CDR3 DNA is TGTGCCATCAAAAAAGAGCAGGGGGTGTTCCACGAGCAGTACTTC. Its translation: CAIKKEQGVFHEQYF.

This clonotype was counted ten times or more. This chain links TRBV27 with TRBJ2-1; D remains ambiguous. Germline lookup yields CDR1 MNHEY and CDR2 SMNVEV (reference sequence). The ends were cut back, 3 bases at V and 0 bases at J, with 6 bases in the middle. The CDR3 spans 14 residues. In DNA form, the CDR3 reads TGTGCCAGCAGTTTCCGGAGCTCCTACAATGAGCAGTTCTTC. This gives the protein CASSFRSSYNEQFF.

The V and J genes are TRBV14 and TRBJ2-7; possible D gene TRBD1, 5 bases. V was trimmed by 4 bases and J by 5 bases, leaving 9 bases between them. The germline CDR1 and CDR2 sequences are SGHDN and FVKESK. CDR3 size: 12 residues. The CDR3 DNA reads TGTGCCAGCAGCCCAGGGAATCACGAGCAGTACGTC. It yields the protein CASSPGNHEQYV.

The V call is TRBV29-1, the J call TRBJ2-7; D is undetermined. Deletions cut 4 bases from V and 6 bases from J, with 13 bases between. Germline CDR1 SQVTM, CDR2 ANQGSEA. The CDR3 extends over 12 amino acids. As DNA, the CDR3 is TGCAGCGTTGCCCAGCTGGGCTTCGAGCAGTACTTC. Translated: CSVAQLGFEQYF.

This clonotype was detected only a few times. CDR3 sequence reads: CASMEGVPERGTEAFF. DNA of the CDR3: TGCGCCAGCATGGAGGGAGTCCCTGAGAGGGGCACTGAAGCTTTCTTT. This rearrangement joins TRBV10-2 to TRBJ1-1; tentative D call: TRBD1 (5 bases). The CDR3 is made up of 16 amino acids. V was cut by 7 bases and J by 4 bases, with 22 bases left in between. Germline V gene data show CDR1 as WSHSY and CDR2 as SAAADI.

Written as DNA, the CDR3 is TGCGCCAGCAGCCAAGATGGGGTCGGGAAGACTGAAGCTTTCTTT. It is translated as CASSQDGVGKTEAFF. The chain carries TRBV4-1 and TRBJ1-1; D call uncertain. Trimming took 0 bases from V and 5 from J, leaving 13 bases between them. Germline CDR1 reads MGHRA; CDR2 reads YSYEKL. The length of the CDR3 is 15 residues.

The chain carries TRBV2 and TRBJ2-7; 10 nucleotides match TRBD1. Germline loops: CDR1 SNHLY, CDR2 FYNNEI. Trimming at V came to 10 bases and at J to 1 base, leaving 13 bases not matched to a gene. CDR3 length: 16 amino acids. CDR3 in amino acids: CATLAPGQGSSYEQYF. In nucleotides, the CDR3 is TGTGCCACCCTAGCACCGGGACAGGGGTCTTCCTACGAGCAGTACTTC.

The J gene is TRBJ1-2, the V gene TRBV7-9; TRBD1 agrees at 8 bases. The CDR3 is made up of 13 amino acids. CDR1 is SEHNR and CDR2 is FQNEAQ in the germline V gene (reference sequence). After removal of 1 base from V and 6 bases from J, the junction contained 1 base not matched to a gene. CDR3: CASSLGTGHGYTF. CDR3 DNA: TGTGCCAGCAGCTTAGGGACAGGGCATGGCTACACCTTC.

The chain couples TRBV7-2 to TRBJ2-5, with D unresolved. V was clipped by 4 bases and J by 5 bases, with 8 bases between them. Germline V gene sequence: CDR1 SGHTA, CDR2 FQGNSA. The CDR3 spans 12 residues. In DNA form, the CDR3 reads TGTGCCAGCAGCTATGGGATTGAGACCCAGTACTTC. Its protein is CASSYGIETQYF.

The CDR3, as DNA: TGTGCCAGCGATTCCGGGGGGTGGAACACCGGGGAGCTGTTTTTT. This gives the protein CASDSGGWNTGELFF. The chain uses TRBV12-3 or TRBV12-4 and TRBJ2-2; 7 bases agree with TRBD2. V shed 8 bases, J shed 1 base, and the junction held 7 bases outside the gene matches. This CDR3 has 15 residues.

This chain connects TRBV9 to TRBJ1-1; perhaps TRBD1 as D (5 bases). This CDR3 is built from 14 residues. With 4 bases removed from V and 5 bases from J, the gap between germline ends came to 15 bases. Germline lookup yields CDR1 SGDLS and CDR2 YYNGEE. The CDR3 here is CASSPGDRTTEAFF. The CDR3 DNA reads TGTGCCAGCAGCCCCGGTGACAGAACGACTGAAGCTTTCTTT.